This T cell receptor (beta chain) was sequenced for a study of T-cell reconstitution after alpha-beta-depleted transplantation in children. Germline-derived CDR1 and CDR2 are MNHNS and SASEGT. This CDR3 has 17 amino acids. V was pared by 4 bases and J by 0 bases, with 13 bases between. Details on this clonotype: Its specificity is not known.

TCRbeta library preparation incorporated unique molecular identifiers. TCRdb used MiXCR to reprocess the PCR reads, holding one entry per CDR3 protein. The sample lists 77,000 or so distinct CDR3 sequences, roughly 18% occurring once. Study findings and constraints: High day-60 TCRbeta diversity in some patients came from surviving recipient T cells and thymic progenitors. One year after transplant, T-cell counts and diversity came mostly from newly produced T cells. Several hundred expanded graft clones reportedly were the source of alpha-beta T cells about two months after transplant.

This TCR came from a male patient between 2 and 15 years old who had a stem cell transplant for acute lymphoblastic leukemia, so the T cells may come from the graft donor. This sample comprised PBMCs, mostly from graft donor cells, obtained 360 days after TCRalphabeta/CD19-depleted stem cell transplant. V is TRBV6-1 and J is TRBJ2-6, with D perhaps TRBD1 or TRBD2 (5 bases each). The CDR3 nucleotides read TGTGCCAGCAGTGTGGGGGATCGTGGCTCTGGGGCCAACGTCCTGACTTTC. As protein: CASSVGDRGSGANVLTF.